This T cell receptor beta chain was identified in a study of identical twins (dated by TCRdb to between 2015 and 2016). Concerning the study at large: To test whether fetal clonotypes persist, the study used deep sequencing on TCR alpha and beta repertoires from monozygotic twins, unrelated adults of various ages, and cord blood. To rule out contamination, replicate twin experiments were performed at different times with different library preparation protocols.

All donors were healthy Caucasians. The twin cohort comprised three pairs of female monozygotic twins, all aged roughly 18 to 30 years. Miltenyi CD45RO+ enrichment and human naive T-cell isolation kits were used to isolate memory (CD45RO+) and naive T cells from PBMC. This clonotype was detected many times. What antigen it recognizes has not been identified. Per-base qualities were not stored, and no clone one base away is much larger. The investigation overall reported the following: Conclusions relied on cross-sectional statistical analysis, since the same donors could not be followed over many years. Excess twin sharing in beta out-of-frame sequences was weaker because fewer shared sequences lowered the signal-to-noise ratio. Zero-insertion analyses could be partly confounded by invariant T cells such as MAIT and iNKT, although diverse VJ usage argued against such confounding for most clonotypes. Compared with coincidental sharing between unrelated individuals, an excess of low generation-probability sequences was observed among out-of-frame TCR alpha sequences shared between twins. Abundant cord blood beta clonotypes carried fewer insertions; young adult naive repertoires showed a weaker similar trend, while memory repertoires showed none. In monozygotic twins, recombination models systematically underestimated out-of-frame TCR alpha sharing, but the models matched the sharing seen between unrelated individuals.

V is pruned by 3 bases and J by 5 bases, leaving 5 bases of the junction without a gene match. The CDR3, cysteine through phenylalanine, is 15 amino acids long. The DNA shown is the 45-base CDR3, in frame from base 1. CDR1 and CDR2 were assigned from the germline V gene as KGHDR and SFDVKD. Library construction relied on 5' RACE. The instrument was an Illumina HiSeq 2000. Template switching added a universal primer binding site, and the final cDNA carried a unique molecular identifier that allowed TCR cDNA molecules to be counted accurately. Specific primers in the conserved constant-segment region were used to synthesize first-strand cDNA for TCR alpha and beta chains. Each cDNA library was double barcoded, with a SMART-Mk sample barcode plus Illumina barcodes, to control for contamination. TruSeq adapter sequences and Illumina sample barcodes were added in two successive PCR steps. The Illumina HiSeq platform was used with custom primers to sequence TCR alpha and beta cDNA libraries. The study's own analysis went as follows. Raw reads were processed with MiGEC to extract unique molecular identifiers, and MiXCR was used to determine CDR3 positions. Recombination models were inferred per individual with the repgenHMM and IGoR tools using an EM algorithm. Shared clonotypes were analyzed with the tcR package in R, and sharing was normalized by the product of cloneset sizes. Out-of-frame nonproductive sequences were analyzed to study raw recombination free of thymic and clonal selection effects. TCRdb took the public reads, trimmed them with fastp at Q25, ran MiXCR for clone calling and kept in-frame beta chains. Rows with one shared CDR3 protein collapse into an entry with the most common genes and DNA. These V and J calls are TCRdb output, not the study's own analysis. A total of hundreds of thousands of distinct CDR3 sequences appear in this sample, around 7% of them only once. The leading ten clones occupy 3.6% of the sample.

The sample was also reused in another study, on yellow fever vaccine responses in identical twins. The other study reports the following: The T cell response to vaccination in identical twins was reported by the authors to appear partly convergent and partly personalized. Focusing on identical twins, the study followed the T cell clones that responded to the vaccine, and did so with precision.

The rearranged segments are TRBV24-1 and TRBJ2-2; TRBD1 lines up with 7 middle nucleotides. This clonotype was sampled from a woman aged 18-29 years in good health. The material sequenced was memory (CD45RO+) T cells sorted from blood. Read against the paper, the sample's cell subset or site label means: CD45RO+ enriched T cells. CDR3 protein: CATSDIQGTTGELFF. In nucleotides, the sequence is TGTGCCACCAGTGATATACAGGGGACAACCGGGGAGCTGTTTTTT.